The 14 T cell receptor beta chains reported below all come from one sample, sequenced in a study of T-cell reconstitution after alpha-beta-depleted transplantation in children. Library preparation (for TCRbeta) was performed with unique molecular identifiers. TCRdb reanalysed the PCR reads using MiXCR and keeps one entry per CDR3 protein. The sample consists of under 850,000 distinct CDR3 sequences, 10% to 15% of them appearing once. The sequencing used PBMCs, collected before TCRalphabeta/CD19-depleted stem cell transplant. The receptors were gathered from a girl aged 2 to 9 with congenital amegakaryocytic thrombocytopenia, due to receive a stem cell transplant.

This clonotype has ten or more counts. The chain has TRBV24-1 and TRBJ2-7, with D perhaps matching TRBD2 (6 bases). Germline V gene lookup returns CDR1 KGHDR and CDR2 SFDVKD. The CDR3 has 13 residues. V lost 7 bases, J lost 7 bases, and 16 bases lay in between. CDR3 nucleotide sequence: TGTGCCACCAGGAGGAGGGGATTTGGAGAGCAGTACTTC. The encoded protein is CATRRRGFGEQYF.

This clonotype was seen repeatedly, ten times or more. V and J are TRBV28 and TRBJ2-3; the D gene is possibly TRBD2 (6 bases). V was clipped by 6 bases and J by 2 bases, with 9 bases between them. CDR1 and CDR2 (germline): MDHEN, SYDVKM. This CDR3 comprises 13 residues. Here the CDR3 DNA reads TGTGCCAGCAGAGTAGCGGCCACAGATACGCAGTATTTT. Its translation is CASRVAATDTQYF.

The chain has TRBV20-1 and TRBJ2-7; D tentatively reads TRBD1 or TRBD2 (5 bases each). Germline V lookup: CDR1 DFQATT, CDR2 SNEGSKA (reference sequence). This CDR3 region has 14 residues. The CDR3: CCWGRSAGSYEQYF. DNA of the CDR3: TGCTGTTGGGGCCGGAGTGCGGGCTCCTACGAGCAGTACTTC.

In its sample, this clonotype was seen many times. The chain is built from TRBV25-1 and TRBJ1-2; D gene ambiguous. CDR1 MGHDK and CDR2 SYGVNS come from the germline V gene. Trimming cost V 2 bases and J 7 bases, with 5 bases left between them. This CDR3 spans 11 amino acids. DNA of the CDR3: TGTGCCAGCAGTGAAGTCGGTGGCTACACCTTC. Encoded protein: CASSEVGGYTF.

This rearrangement joins TRBV7-9 to TRBJ2-5, with 8 bases aligning to TRBD2. The CDR3 sequence is 12 residues long. CDR1 and CDR2 from the germline V gene are SEHNR and FQNEAQ (reference sequence). V lost 10 bases and J lost 5; bases outside the gene matches: 6. CDR3 loop: CATGGGEETQYF. The DNA for the CDR3 is TGTGCCACCGGGGGGGGAGAGGAGACCCAGTACTTC.

V usage is TRBV5-1 and J usage is TRBJ2-5; no clear D gene. V lost 4 bases and J lost 1, with 17 bases in between. Germline CDR1 SGHRS, CDR2 YFSETQ. This CDR3 is built from 16 residues. The DNA of the CDR3 is TGCGCCAGCAGCCCGTTAGAAGCGACCTCCCAAGAGACCCAGTACTTC. It encodes CASSPLEATSQETQYF.

This clonotype was observed a handful of times. This rearrangement joins TRBV20-1 to TRBJ2-3; a possible D gene is TRBD2 (6 bases). V was trimmed by 5 bases and J by 6 bases, leaving 15 bases between them. Germline-derived CDR1 and CDR2 are DFQATT and SNEGSKA (reference sequence). This CDR3 is 13 amino acids long. The CDR3 loop reads CSAAASGFDTQYF. The CDR3 DNA sequence: TGCAGTGCTGCCGCGAGCGGGTTTGATACGCAGTATTTT.

In this sample, this clonotype turned up a few times. The CDR3 loop reads CSVYEGGAGELFF. The CDR3 region has the DNA TGCAGCGTTTACGAGGGAGGGGCCGGGGAGCTGTTTTTT. The J gene is TRBJ2-2, the V gene TRBV29-1; TRBD2 matches at 7 bases. Germline lookup yields CDR1 SQVTM and CDR2 ANQGSEA. Trimming took 5 bases from V and 6 from J; bases not matched to a gene: 6. The CDR3 has 13 amino acids.

About this clonotype itself: A much larger clone lies a single base off, so this may be a read error. In nucleotides, the CDR3 is TGTGCCACCAGTCGGGGTAATGAGCATTTCTTC. Translating it yields CATSRGNEHFF. This chain joins TRBV24-1 and TRBJ2-1; D may be TRBD2 (5 bases). Germline V gene data show CDR1 as KGHDR and CDR2 as SFDVKD. The CDR3 sequence is 11 residues long.

In its sample, this clonotype was seen many times. CDR3 DNA: TGCGCCAGCAGAGGGACTAGCGGCCGCACAGATACGCAGTATTTT. As protein: CASRGTSGRTDTQYF. V is TRBV5-1 and J is TRBJ2-3; 11 bases align to TRBD2. Germline V gene sequence: CDR1 SGHRS, CDR2 YFSETQ. This CDR3 is built from 15 residues. The V segment lost 5 bases and the J segment 1 base; nucleotides outside the gene matches: 3.

This clonotype was counted at least ten times. The CDR3 sequence is CASSRTGSNTEAFF. The CDR3 DNA reads as TGCGCCAGCAGCCGGACAGGGTCGAACACTGAAGCTTTCTTT. V gene TRBV4-1 combines with J gene TRBJ1-1; 8 nucleotides align to TRBD1. This CDR3 has 14 residues. Looked up from germline, CDR1 is MGHRA and CDR2 is YSYEKL. V dropped 4 bases and J dropped 1; count of bases not matched to a gene: 2.

The rearrangement links TRBV18 to TRBJ1-2, with D unclear. Germline V gene sequence: CDR1 KGHSH, CDR2 LQKENI. With 3 bases removed from V and 1 base from J, the gap between germline ends came to 9 bases. This CDR3 has 14 residues. CDR3 nucleotides: TGTGCCAGCTCACCTTGGACGAATAACTATGGCTACACCTTC. Protein product: CASSPWTNNYGYTF.

Ten or more counts support this clonotype. CDR3 sequence: CASSLWDRNYEQYF. The CDR3 nucleotides are TGTGCCAGCAGCTTGTGGGACAGAAACTACGAGCAGTACTTC. The rearrangement joins TRBV5-4 to TRBJ2-7, with TRBD1 matching over 7 bases. CDR3 length: 14 residues. Germline lookup yields CDR1 SGHNT and CDR2 YYREEE (reference sequence). V dropped 1 base and J dropped 3; count of bases not matched to a gene: 4.

Ten or more counts support this clonotype. The chain combines TRBV29-1 with TRBJ2-7, with D maybe TRBD2 (5 bases). This CDR3 is built from 13 residues. The V and J ends lost 5 bases and 5 bases respectively, with 16 bases between them. CDR1 and CDR2 (germline): SQVTM, ANQGSEA. The CDR3, as DNA: TGCAGCGTTTTGAGACCGGGGAAAGACGAGCAGTACTTC. This gives the protein CSVLRPGKDEQYF.